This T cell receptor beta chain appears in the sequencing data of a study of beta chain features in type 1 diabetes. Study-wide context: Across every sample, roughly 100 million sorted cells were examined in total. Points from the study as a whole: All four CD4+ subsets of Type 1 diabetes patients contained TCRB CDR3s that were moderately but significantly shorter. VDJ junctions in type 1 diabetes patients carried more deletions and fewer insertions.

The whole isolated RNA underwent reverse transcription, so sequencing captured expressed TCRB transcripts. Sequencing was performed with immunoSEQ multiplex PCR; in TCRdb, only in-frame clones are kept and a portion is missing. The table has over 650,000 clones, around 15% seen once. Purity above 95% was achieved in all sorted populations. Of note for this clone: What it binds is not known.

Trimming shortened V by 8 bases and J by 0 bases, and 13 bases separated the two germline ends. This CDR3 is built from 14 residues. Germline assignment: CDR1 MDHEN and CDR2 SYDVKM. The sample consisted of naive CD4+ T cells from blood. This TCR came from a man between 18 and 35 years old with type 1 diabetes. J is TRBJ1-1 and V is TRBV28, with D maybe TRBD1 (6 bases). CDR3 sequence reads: CASLRQVMNTEAFF. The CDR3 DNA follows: TGTGCCAGCCTGAGACAGGTGATGAACACTGAAGCTTTCTTT.